This T cell receptor beta chain was identified during a study of spatial heterogeneity in lung cancer. At the level of the study: Donors were around 70 untreated early-stage non-small cell lung cancer patients. Study-wide results and limits: Ubiquitous expanded tumor TCRs appeared in blood more at resection than follow-up.

The time point: blood at routine non-recurrence follow-up after resection. Material for sequencing was whole RNA from tumor, nontumor lung or frozen PBMC, left unsorted. TCRdb itself ran the 5' RACE reads through MiXCR, one entry per CDR3 protein. The repertoire holds around 110,000 distinct CDR3 sequences, 12% seen once, with around 16% in the top ten. The CDR3 totals 17 residues. With 5 bases clipped from V and 2 bases from J, the junction kept 11 bases outside the gene matches. CDR1 and CDR2 (germline): MNHEY, SMNVEV (reference sequence). This clonotype was seen only a few times. Its antigen remains unknown.

The sequencing here drew on PBMCs, taken at follow-up. The chain joins TRBV27 to TRBJ2-5; TRBD2 aligns across 10 bases. The TCR sequence derives from a male donor with early-stage non-small cell lung cancer. The CDR3 DNA sequence: TGTGCCAGCAGTCCTCCTCGACTAGCGGGTGCTCAAGAGACCCAGTACTTC. This encodes CASSPPRLAGAQETQYF.